The clone carrying this T cell receptor (beta chain) is a singleton in its sample. Each sample had two DNA replicates, 0.5 ug blood or about 1.5 ug tissue. Clones were sequenced by immunoSEQ multiplex PCR, and TCRdb holds only the in-frame ones, with some missing. The sample has tens of thousands of clones, 79% seen once. Trimming removed 0 bases from V and 2 bases from J; junction bases left unmatched: 4. CDR1 and CDR2 from the germline V gene are SGHNT and YYREEE (reference sequence). The CDR3 is 15 residues long. The record originates from a study of early stage breast cancer tumors. V and J are TRBV5-4 and TRBJ2-7, with TRBD1 matching 8 bases. Sequencing was carried out using blood. The sequence came from a person between 55 and 70 years old with breast cancer. The CDR3 loop reads CASSLGPGGAYEQYF. The CDR3 coding sequence is TGTGCCAGCAGCTTGGGCCCAGGGGGCGCCTACGAGCAGTACTTC.